These 29 T cell receptor beta chains came from one sample sequenced in a study of blood T cell repertoires in COVID-19. Assay used: immunoSEQ multiplex PCR; TCRdb lists only in-frame clones, some missing. In the table there are about 66,000 clones, about 80% of which are singletons. The sample taken for sequencing was peripheral blood. Source of these receptors: a human donor in a cohort sampled during active COVID-19.

The chain joins TRBV30 to TRBJ2-7, with 10 bases identical to TRBD2. V dropped 3 bases and J dropped 4; count of bases not matched to a gene: 9. The germline gives CDR1 GTSNPN, CDR2 SVGIG (reference sequence). The CDR3 covers 15 residues. The CDR3 region has the DNA TGTGCCTGGAGGGGAAAAGCGGGAGGGAGGTACGAGCAGTACTTC. Protein product: CAWRGKAGGRYEQYF.

The chain uses TRBV6-2 or TRBV6-3 and TRBJ2-1; D is undetermined. The CDR3 consists of 14 residues. Germline values: CDR1 MNHEY, CDR2 SVGEGT. The V end was cut by 0 bases, the J end by 12 bases, with 15 bases between. This chain's CDR3 is CASSYSNRRSGQFF. The CDR3 DNA reads as TGTGCCAGCAGTTACTCGAATCGGCGCTCGGGGCAGTTCTTC.

The genes are TRBV6-2 or TRBV6-3 and TRBJ2-7; 7 bases are a match to TRBD1. Germline loops: CDR1 MNHEY, CDR2 SVGEGT. J was trimmed by 6 bases and V by 6 bases; bases with no gene match: 8. This CDR3 comprises 13 residues. CDR3 in DNA: TGTGCCAGCAGCCGACAGGGAATAGGCGAGCAGTACTTC. Its translation is CASSRQGIGEQYF.

This chain joins TRBV5-8 and TRBJ2-7; the match to TRBD2 covers 10 bases. The CDR3 runs to 15 residues. The junction had 7 bases not matched to a gene; V was cut back by 0 bases and J by 7 bases. The V gene's germline CDR1 is SGHTS and CDR2 YDEGEE. The CDR3 nucleotides read TGTGCCAGCAGCTTGGCGCCTAGCGGGAGAGTGGAGCAGTACTTC. Translated, it gives CASSLAPSGRVEQYF.

V is TRBV28 and J is TRBJ1-1; D unclear. CDR1 and CDR2 from the germline V gene are MDHEN and SYDVKM. The V end was cut by 2 bases, the J end by 4 bases, with 8 bases between. The CDR3 runs to 13 residues. CDR3 DNA sequence: TGTGCCAGCAGTTTAGAGGGTGGCACTGAAGCTTTCTTT. This sequence encodes CASSLEGGTEAFF.

The chain links TRBV6-2 or TRBV6-3 to TRBJ2-3, with D possibly TRBD2 on 6 matching bases. The CDR3 sequence is 13 residues long. Per germline, CDR1 MNHEY and CDR2 SVGEGT. V was trimmed by 6 bases and J by 2 bases, leaving 9 bases between them. CDR3 amino acids: CASSRDFTDTQYF. The CDR3 DNA is TGTGCCAGCAGCCGGGACTTCACAGATACGCAGTATTTT.

This clone appeared a single time. V is TRBV2 and J is TRBJ2-3; 11 nucleotides line up with TRBD1. The CDR3 is 15 residues long. The V gene's germline CDR1 is SNHLY and CDR2 FYNNEI. V shed 5 bases and J 4 bases; nucleotides not matched to a gene: 5. The CDR3 DNA sequence: TGTGCCAGCAGTCTCGGACAGGGGGCAGCAGATACGCAGTATTTT. Amino acids: CASSLGQGAADTQYF.

This chain links TRBV28 with TRBJ1-5; 8 nucleotides match TRBD1. V shed 6 bases, J shed 11 bases, and the junction held 12 bases outside the gene matches. CDR3 length: 14 amino acids. Germline CDR1 is MDHEN and CDR2 is SYDVKM. The CDR3 reads CASSFTGGGGAQHF. The CDR3 DNA reads TGTGCCAGCAGCTTTACAGGGGGAGGGGGAGCCCAGCATTTT. The full variable domain, with the rest looked up from reference TRBV28 and TRBJ1-5, is DVKVTQSSRYLVKRTGEKVFLECVQDMDHENMFWYRQDPGLGLRLIYFSYDVKMKEKGDIPEGYSVSREKKERFSLILESASTNQTSMYLCASSFTGGGGAQHFGDGTRLSIL.

The gene calls are TRBV14 and TRBJ1-1; maybe TRBD1 (6 bases). CDR3 size: 14 residues. The V and J ends lost 1 base and 7 bases respectively, with 13 bases between them. Germline-derived CDR1 and CDR2 are SGHDN and FVKESK. The CDR3 loop is CASSQGAGAGEAFF. CDR3 sequence (DNA): TGTGCCAGCAGCCAAGGGGCAGGGGCGGGTGAAGCTTTCTTT.

The chain is built from TRBV18 and TRBJ2-7; TRBD2 aligns across 7 bases. The J segment lost 6 bases and the V segment lost 5 bases, leaving 7 bases of the junction unmatched. The CDR3 totals 13 residues. CDR1 is KGHSH and CDR2 is LQKENI in the germline V gene. For the CDR3, the DNA is TGTGCCAGCTCAGAAAACCCGGGGGGCGAGCAGTACTTC. Translation gives CASSENPGGEQYF.

J is TRBJ2-7 and V is TRBV21-1; TRBD1 is the table's D call, not checked against the DNA. TRBV21-1 is classified as a pseudogene. The CDR3 runs 17 residues. CDR3 sequence reads: CASSKLGRQGSSYEQYF. CDR3 coding DNA: TGTGCCAGCAGCAAGCTGGGACGACAGGGTAGCTCCTACGAGCAGTACTTC.

This sequence joins TRBV6-2 or TRBV6-3 and TRBJ2-3; 9 nucleotides align to TRBD2. Germline V CDR1 and CDR2: MNHEY, SVGEGT. The CDR3 has 16 residues. The V segment lost 2 bases and the J segment 7 bases; nucleotides outside the gene matches: 10. CDR3 protein: CASSYPPAGGVNTQYF. The CDR3 DNA is TGTGCCAGCAGTTACCCTCCAGCGGGAGGAGTGAATACGCAGTATTTT.

The CDR3 region is CASSSLSGRVEQYF. The CDR3 region has the DNA TGTGCCAGCAGTTCCCTTAGCGGGAGAGTTGAGCAGTACTTC. The chain employs TRBV27 and TRBJ2-7; 9 bases agree with TRBD2. The length of the CDR3 is 14 residues. CDR1 MNHEY and CDR2 SMNVEV come from the germline V gene (reference sequence). The J segment lost 7 bases and the V segment lost 4 bases, leaving 8 bases of the junction unmatched.

The J gene is TRBJ1-2, the V gene TRBV10-3; 7 nucleotides line up with TRBD1. Germline CDR1 ENHRY, CDR2 SYGVKD. With V trimmed by 9 bases and J by 7 bases, 11 bases remained unmatched. The CDR3 is 13 amino acids. CDR3 sequence: CAMRPEGGSGYTF. DNA of the CDR3: TGTGCCATGAGGCCAGAAGGGGGCTCTGGCTACACCTTC.

This chain uses TRBV19 with TRBJ2-7; 8 bases are a match to TRBD1. V lost 6 bases, J lost 6 bases, and 13 bases stayed unmatched. The CDR3 contains 15 residues. Per the germline V gene, CDR1 is LNHDA and CDR2 is SQIVND (reference sequence). Here the CDR3 reads CASRPSGTGVREQYF. CDR3 DNA sequence: TGTGCCAGTAGACCGTCCGGGACAGGAGTCCGCGAGCAGTACTTC.

V and J are TRBV30 and TRBJ2-7; the D is unclear. The CDR3 is 13 residues long. Germline V gives CDR1 GTSNPN, CDR2 SVGIG (reference sequence). Deletions cut 0 bases from V and 2 bases from J, with 8 bases between. The CDR3 DNA reads as TGTGCCTGGAGTGTACGGGTCCCCTACGAGCAGTACTTC. Translated, it gives CAWSVRVPYEQYF.

Turning to this clone: At one boundary the junction diverges from the germline segment, which might be a read error. V usage is TRBV7-2 and J usage is TRBJ2-7; 9 positions match TRBD2. This CDR3 is 14 amino acids long. Germline CDR1 and CDR2: SGHTA and FQGNSA. For the CDR3, the DNA is TGTGCCAGCAGTTTAGCGGGAGTTTCCTACGAGCAGTACTTC. This codes for CASSLAGVSYEQYF. The full variable domain, in which reference TRBV7-2 and TRBJ2-7 provide the parts outside the CDR3, is GAGVSQSPSNKVTEKGKDVELRCDPISGHTALYWYRQSLGQGLEFLIYFQGNSAPDKSGLPSDRFSAERTGGSVSTLTIQRTQQEDSAVYLCASSLAGVSYEQYFGPGTRLTVT.

The CDR3 bases are TGTGCCAGCTCGGTTCCAGGGGGCGCAGGGAATGGCTACACCTTC. This translates into CASSVPGGAGNGYTF. This chain joins TRBV18 and TRBJ1-2; 8 bases map to TRBD1. CDR1 is KGHSH, CDR2 LQKENI, per germline. This CDR3 is built from 15 residues. V trimming: 6 bases; J trimming: 6 bases; junction bases outside the gene matches: 12.

The sample holds a few counts of this clone. The rearrangement uses TRBV7-9 and TRBJ1-3; no clear D gene. Germline V lookup: CDR1 SEHNR, CDR2 FQNEAQ (reference sequence). V was trimmed by 5 bases and J by 0 bases, leaving 11 bases between them. This CDR3 comprises 15 residues. The CDR3 sequence: CASSRRVSSGNTIYF. In DNA form, the CDR3 reads TGTGCCAGCAGCCGCCGGGTATCCTCTGGAAACACCATATATTTT.

The rearrangement links TRBV5-6 to TRBJ1-1, with a tentative D call TRBD1 (6 bases). Between the trimmed V and J ends, which lost 4 bases and 4 bases, there was a span of 14 bases. The CDR3 is 14 amino acids. In germline, CDR1 is SGHDT, CDR2 YYEEEE. The CDR3 DNA reads as TGTGCCAGCAGCCCACAGGGCAGGGGCACTGAAGCTTTCTTT. Its protein product is CASSPQGRGTEAFF.

The chain is built from TRBV28 and TRBJ2-2; perhaps TRBD1 as D (6 bases). The CDR3 is made up of 12 amino acids. The V and J ends lost 8 bases and 9 bases respectively, with 13 bases between them. Looked up from germline, CDR1 is MDHEN and CDR2 is SYDVKM. CDR3 sequence: CASGLTGRELFF. For the CDR3, the DNA is TGTGCCAGCGGCCTGACAGGACGGGAGCTGTTTTTT. The full variable domain, its missing parts supplied by reference TRBV28 and TRBJ2-2, is DVKVTQSSRYLVKRTGEKVFLECVQDMDHENMFWYRQDPGLGLRLIYFSYDVKMKEKGDIPEGYSVSREKKERFSLILESASTNQTSMYLCASGLTGRELFFGEGSRLTVL.

The chain couples TRBV5-1 to TRBJ1-6; 7 bases are a match to TRBD1. The V gene end was trimmed by 4 bases and the J gene end by 5 bases; junction bases not matched to a gene: 12. Per the germline V gene, CDR1 is SGHRS and CDR2 is YFSETQ. The CDR3 covers 17 residues. The chain's CDR3 is CASSPGRRDRDNSPLHF. CDR3 nucleotides: TGCGCCAGCAGCCCGGGACGACGGGACAGAGATAATTCACCCCTCCACTTT. Full variable domain (rest looked up from reference TRBV5-1 and TRBJ1-6): KAGVTQTPRYLIKTRGQQVTLSCSPISGHRSVSWYQQTPGQGLQFLFEYFSETQRNKGNFPGRFSGRQFSNSRSEMNVSTLELGDSALYLCASSPGRRDRDNSPLHFGNGTRLTVT.

The chain carries TRBV18 and TRBJ2-7; no reliable D call. The ends were cut back, 3 bases at V and 5 bases at J, with 8 bases in the middle. Germline loops: CDR1 KGHSH, CDR2 LQKENI. The CDR3 is 12 residues long. The CDR3 sequence: CASSPQKNEQYF. The CDR3 DNA reads TGTGCCAGCTCACCCCAAAAAAACGAGCAGTACTTC.

The rearrangement joins TRBV5-1 to TRBJ1-4, with 7 nucleotides matching TRBD1. This CDR3 comprises 16 residues. The V and J ends lost 0 bases and 7 bases, in that order; junction bases with no gene match: 9. The germline CDR1 and CDR2 sequences are SGHRS and YFSETQ. The CDR3 loop reads CASSLGSLGGSEKLFF. Here the CDR3 DNA reads TGCGCCAGCAGCTTGGGGTCTTTAGGGGGCAGTGAAAAACTGTTTTTT. Together with reference TRBV5-1 and TRBJ1-4, the CDR3 gives the full variable domain: KAGVTQTPRYLIKTRGQQVTLSCSPISGHRSVSWYQQTPGQGLQFLFEYFSETQRNKGNFPGRFSGRQFSNSRSEMNVSTLELGDSALYLCASSLGSLGGSEKLFFGSGTQLSVL.

The V gene is TRBV20-1, the J gene TRBJ2-1; D remains ambiguous. In germline, CDR1 is DFQATT, CDR2 SNEGSKA (reference sequence). Trimming stripped 3 bases from V and 3 bases from J, with 6 bases between. The CDR3 length is 12 residues. CDR3 nucleotide sequence: TGCAGTGCTAGTTCCGGCTACAATGAGCAGTTCTTC. Protein product: CSASSGYNEQFF.

This clone was observed a few times. This rearrangement joins TRBV27 to TRBJ1-6, with D perhaps matching TRBD1 (6 bases). V was pared by 1 base and J by 11 bases, with 12 bases between. The germline CDR1 and CDR2 sequences are MNHEY and SMNVEV (reference sequence). The CDR3 covers 14 residues. CDR3 loop: CASSLYQGKTPLHF. The CDR3 bases are TGTGCCAGCAGTTTATATCAGGGGAAAACACCCCTCCACTTT.

The V and J genes are TRBV3-1 (or the pseudogene TRBV3-2) and TRBJ2-7, with TRBD2 matching over 9 bases. The trim removed 2 bases at V and 7 bases at J, leaving 12 bases unmatched. Germline lookup yields CDR1 LGHDT and CDR2 YNNKEL (reference sequence). The CDR3 runs to 16 residues. CDR3 nucleotide sequence: TGTGCCAGCAGCCAATTCCGGGCCTCCCTAGCGGGGGAGCAGTACTTC. It encodes CASSQFRASLAGEQYF.

This sequence joins TRBV12-3 or TRBV12-4 and TRBJ1-1; D gene unclear. V was clipped by 4 bases and J by 12 bases, with 15 bases between them. The CDR3 spans 12 residues. CDR3 sequence reads: CASSSLRLTTFF. The CDR3 coding sequence is TGTGCCAGCAGTTCCCTGAGGCTTACTACTTTCTTT.

V and J are TRBV10-3 and TRBJ2-7, with 10 bases matching TRBD2. The CDR3 totals 16 residues. Trimming at V came to 6 bases and at J to 3 bases, leaving 11 bases not matched to a gene. Per germline, CDR1 ENHRY and CDR2 SYGVKD. The CDR3 sequence is CAISSPALAGDYEQYF. The CDR3 DNA sequence: TGTGCCATCAGCTCTCCGGCCCTAGCGGGGGACTACGAGCAGTACTTC.